The 30 T cell receptor beta chains given below trace back to one sample, sequenced in a study of identical twins' blood T cells (dated by TCRdb to the early 2010s). The protocol used for the library was 5' RACE. TCRdb shows the sequencer as Illumina Genome Analyzer IIx. TCRdb reworked the public reads: Q25 trimming with fastp, MiXCR clone assembly, productive beta chains retained. CDR3 protein duplicates are merged, each entry listing the most common genes and DNA. The sample table holds hundreds of thousands of distinct CDR3 sequences, of which more than 25% were seen once. The ten largest clones add up to around 5.6% of the sample. The sequenced sample consisted of PBMCs. These TCRs come from a woman aged 18-49 years in good health.

This clonotype has just a few counts. The rearrangement uses TRBV20-1 and TRBJ2-1, with D tentatively TRBD2 (6 bases). V dropped 6 bases and J dropped 8 bases, with 23 bases sitting between them. Germline V gene data show CDR1 as DFQATT and CDR2 as SNEGSKA (reference sequence). This CDR3 has 15 residues. The CDR3 sequence: CSASDPTRGTDEQFF. The CDR3 DNA sequence: TGCAGTGCCTCGGACCCGACTAGGGGTACAGATGAGCAGTTCTTC.

This clonotype was seen only a few times. This chain joins TRBV6-1 and TRBJ2-2, with D possibly being TRBD2 (5 bases). Germline CDR1 reads MNHNS; CDR2 reads SASEGT. The CDR3 has 13 residues. The V end was cut by 6 bases, the J end by 5 bases, with 10 bases between. The chain's CDR3 is CASRVTSTGELFF. As DNA, the CDR3 is TGTGCCAGCAGAGTAACTAGTACCGGGGAGCTGTTTTTT.

This chain joins TRBV13 and TRBJ2-1, with 10 bases identical to TRBD2. Per germline, CDR1 PRHDT and CDR2 FYEKMQ (reference sequence). The CDR3 has 16 residues. J lost 2 bases, V lost 5 bases, and 6 bases had no gene match. CDR3 amino acids: CASSISGTSAYNEQFF. CDR3 nucleotides: TGTGCCAGCAGCATTTCCGGGACTAGCGCCTACAATGAGCAGTTCTTC.

This clonotype was found a few times. The V call is TRBV5-1, the J call TRBJ1-2; a weak D match, TRBD1 (6 bases). Germline values: CDR1 SGHRS, CDR2 YFSETQ. V lost 0 bases and J 6 bases, leaving 9 bases between the germline ends. The CDR3 is 13 residues long. The CDR3 coding sequence is TGCGCCAGCAGCTTGGCAGGGGCCGATGGCTACACCTTC. This encodes CASSLAGADGYTF.

There are a few counts of this clonotype. The CDR3 nucleotides read TGTGCCAGCAGCCGGGGCAGGGGTGTTGAAGCTTTCTTT. Its translation is CASSRGRGVEAFF. The rearrangement joins TRBV7-3 to TRBJ1-1, with D possibly matching TRBD1 (6 bases). CDR1 and CDR2 (germline): SGHTA, FQGTGA. The CDR3 contains 13 residues. V lost 5 bases, J lost 7 bases, and 14 bases lay in between.

This chain joins TRBV6-5 and TRBJ2-7, with D unresolved. Germline V lookup: CDR1 MNHEY, CDR2 SVGAGI. V dropped 4 bases and J dropped 6 bases, with 22 bases sitting between them. The CDR3 is 16 residues long. This CDR3 is CASSSWPSGYGVEQYF. CDR3 bases: TGTGCCAGCAGTTCCTGGCCCTCGGGTTATGGCGTCGAGCAGTACTTC.

The chain has TRBV5-5 and TRBJ2-1, with 8 bases that match TRBD2. Germline V gene lookup returns CDR1 SGHKS and CDR2 YYEKEE (reference sequence). The CDR3 has 14 residues. Losses at the gene ends were 5 bases for V and 8 bases for J; bases not matched to a gene: 9. The CDR3 sequence is CASRVTSGGYEQFF. The CDR3 DNA follows: TGTGCCAGCAGGGTAACAAGCGGGGGTTATGAGCAGTTCTTC. Together with reference TRBV5-5 and TRBJ2-1, the CDR3 gives the full variable domain: DAGVTQSPTHLIKTRGQQVTLRCSPISGHKSVSWYQQVLGQGPQFIFQYYEKEERGRGNFPDRFSARQFPNYSSELNVNALLLGDSALYLCASRVTSGGYEQFFGPGTRLTVL.

This rearrangement joins TRBV11-2 to TRBJ2-7; D is uncertain. CDR1 SGHAT and CDR2 FQNNGV come from the germline V gene. This CDR3 is 15 amino acids long. Trimming left V 0 bases short and J 2 bases short, with 11 bases between. CDR3 amino acids: CASSLELMRTYEQYF. The CDR3 coding sequence is TGTGCCAGCAGCTTAGAGTTGATGCGAACCTACGAGCAGTACTTC.

V gene TRBV29-1 combines with J gene TRBJ2-3, with 8 nucleotides matching TRBD2. The CDR3 is 14 amino acids. Trimming cost V 6 bases and J 6 bases; bases outside gene matches: 11. Germline V gene sequence: CDR1 SQVTM, CDR2 ANQGSEA. CDR3 DNA: TGCAGCGTCCGCGCCGGACTAGCATCCGATACGCAGTATTTT. Protein: CSVRAGLASDTQYF.

This clonotype has only a few counts. This chain joins TRBV7-3 and TRBJ2-1; 9 bases fit TRBD2. Trimming took 5 bases from V and 2 from J; bases not matched to a gene: 4. Germline V gene sequence: CDR1 SGHTA, CDR2 FQGTGA. The CDR3 extends over 15 amino acids. The CDR3 spells CASSPLAGPYNEQFF. The CDR3 DNA is TGTGCCAGCAGCCCCCTAGCGGGACCCTACAATGAGCAGTTCTTC.

The rearrangement uses TRBV19 and TRBJ2-1, with TRBD1 matching over 7 bases. Unmatched junction bases numbered 7, after V lost 4 bases and J lost 4 bases. The CDR3 loop spans 15 amino acids. Per the germline V gene, CDR1 is LNHDA and CDR2 is SQIVND (reference sequence). This CDR3 reads CASSKGQRLYNEQFF. DNA of the CDR3: TGTGCCAGTAGTAAGGGACAGAGGTTATACAATGAGCAGTTCTTC.

In this sample, this clonotype turned up a few times. The chain couples TRBV2 to TRBJ2-2; TRBD1 might be the D (5 bases). Germline V gene data show CDR1 as SNHLY and CDR2 as FYNNEI. The CDR3 length is 14 residues. Trimming stripped 3 bases from V and 5 bases from J, with 10 bases between. The CDR3 loop reads CASSDAGRTGELFF. The CDR3 DNA reads as TGTGCCAGCAGTGATGCAGGGCGAACCGGGGAGCTGTTTTTT.

This clonotype came up a few times. The chain carries TRBV12-3 or TRBV12-4 and TRBJ2-2; D ambiguous. This CDR3 has 14 amino acids. Trimming took 7 bases from V and 4 from J, leaving 13 bases between them. CDR3: CASTVGSGTGELFF. In DNA, the CDR3 is TGTGCCAGCACAGTCGGCTCGGGCACCGGGGAGCTGTTTTTT.

The chain couples TRBV6-1 to TRBJ2-2, with unresolved D. There are 14 residues in the CDR3. Trimming removed 7 bases from V and 2 bases from J, with 11 bases in between. Germline V gene lookup returns CDR1 MNHNS and CDR2 SASEGT. The DNA of the CDR3 is TGTGCCAGCACAAGCAGATTTAACACCGGGGAGCTGTTTTTT. Protein sequence: CASTSRFNTGELFF.

This clonotype was detected many times. The V call is TRBV21-1, the J call TRBJ1-1; TRBD1 was called by the table and not checked on the DNA. TRBV21-1 is a recognized pseudogene. The CDR3 is 15 amino acids. CDR3 amino acids: CASSKVGPGDTEAFF. The CDR3 DNA reads as TGTGCCAGCAGCAAAGTCGGACCAGGGGACACTGAAGCTTTCTTT.

Notes on this clonotype: At one boundary the junction diverges from the germline segment, which might be a read error. The rearrangement uses TRBV19 and TRBJ1-1, with TRBD1 matching 9 bases. This CDR3 has 15 residues. Looked up from germline, CDR1 is LNHDA and CDR2 is SQIVND (reference sequence). The DNA for the CDR3 is TGTACCAGTAGTACGGACAGGGGTATGCACACTGAAGCTTTCTTT. This translates into CTSSTDRGMHTEAFF.

In its sample, this clonotype was seen a few times. The rearrangement uses TRBV12-3 or TRBV12-4 and TRBJ2-2; D remains unclear. Trimming shortened V by 5 bases and J by 1 base, and 17 bases separated the two germline ends. The CDR3 consists of 17 residues. CDR3 region: CASSPDSTGLNTGELFF. The CDR3 nucleotides are TGTGCCAGCAGTCCAGACTCGACGGGCTTGAACACCGGGGAGCTGTTTTTT.

This clonotype was observed a handful of times. This rearrangement joins TRBV20-1 to TRBJ1-1; 8 bases are a match to TRBD1. Germline-derived CDR1 and CDR2 are DFQATT and SNEGSKA (reference sequence). The CDR3 totals 19 residues. Trimming cost V 3 bases and J 2 bases; bases outside gene matches: 20. CDR3 sequence (DNA): TGCAGTGCTAGGAAGGACAGGGTGTTCATAAGTGGGGGTAACACTGAAGCTTTCTTT. It yields the protein CSARKDRVFISGGNTEAFF.

The chain links TRBV7-6 to TRBJ1-1, with a possible D match to TRBD1 (6 bases). The CDR3 runs 15 residues. Trimming pared 3 bases from V and 4 bases from J, leaving 15 bases between. The germline V gene has CDR1 SGHVS and CDR2 FNYEAQ. Here the CDR3 DNA reads TGTGCCAGCAGCTTGAGTTTCGGGGGGCTCACTGAAGCTTTCTTT. Its protein is CASSLSFGGLTEAFF.

A few counts support this clonotype. The chain recombines TRBV25-1 with TRBJ2-1, with 7 bases identical to TRBD2. This CDR3 comprises 16 residues. Looked up from germline, CDR1 is MGHDK and CDR2 is SYGVNS. V lost 0 bases to trimming and J lost 7 bases; unmatched junction nucleotides: 9. CDR3 in DNA: TGTGCCAGCAGTGAATATGGGGGGGAGGGCTTGAATGAGCAGTTCTTC. Protein sequence: CASSEYGGEGLNEQFF.

There are a few counts of this clonotype. This rearrangement joins TRBV20-1 to TRBJ1-5; D remains ambiguous. The CDR3 runs 13 residues. Looked up from germline, CDR1 is DFQATT and CDR2 is SNEGSKA (reference sequence). Trimming removed 3 bases from V and 0 bases from J, with 6 bases in between. Written as DNA, the CDR3 is TGCAGTGCTAGCCCCAATAGCAATCAGCCCCAGCATTTT. Encoded protein: CSASPNSNQPQHF.

The chain employs TRBV14 and TRBJ2-6; no firm D call. The CDR3 covers 15 residues. V was clipped by 4 bases and J by 2 bases, with 9 bases between them. The germline V gene has CDR1 SGHDN and CDR2 FVKESK. CDR3 sequence reads: CASSLIRTGANVLTF. CDR3 sequence (DNA): TGTGCCAGCAGCCTTATAAGAACTGGGGCCAACGTCCTGACTTTC.

The chain carries TRBV12-5 and TRBJ1-5; D is uncertain. The V gene's germline CDR1 is LGHNT and CDR2 FRNRAP. CDR3 length: 13 residues. V lost 3 bases, J lost 5 bases, and 8 bases lay in between. DNA of the CDR3: TGTGCTAGTGGTTTTTTGTCCGATCAGCCCCAGCATTTT. Translating it yields CASGFLSDQPQHF.

The V gene is TRBV4-2, the J gene TRBJ2-3; D is unclear. Looked up from germline, CDR1 is LGHNA and CDR2 is YNFKEQ. Trimming removed 0 bases from V and 2 bases from J, with 6 bases in between. The CDR3 is made up of 14 amino acids. The CDR3 here is CASSQEKVTDTQYF. CDR3 nucleotide sequence: TGTGCCAGCAGCCAAGAGAAGGTCACAGATACGCAGTATTTT.

This chain joins TRBV25-1 and TRBJ1-1; D is uncertain. Germline V lookup: CDR1 MGHDK, CDR2 SYGVNS. Trimming removed 8 bases from V and 4 bases from J, with 14 bases in between. The CDR3 is made up of 13 amino acids. The CDR3: CASAWRWGTEAFF. CDR3 bases: TGTGCCAGCGCTTGGCGTTGGGGCACTGAAGCTTTCTTT.

This clonotype was observed a handful of times. The rearrangement links TRBV29-1 to TRBJ2-7; TRBD1 might be the D (6 bases). The ends were cut back, 1 base at V and 0 bases at J, with 7 bases in the middle. CDR1 and CDR2 (germline): SQVTM, ANQGSEA. The length of the CDR3 is 13 residues. For the CDR3, the DNA is TGCAGCGTTGAAGGGACAGCCTCCTACGAGCAGTACTTC. It encodes CSVEGTASYEQYF.

About this clonotype itself: An end of the junction does not agree with germline; a read error may underlie this. V usage is TRBV5-6 and J usage is TRBJ2-7, with 7 bases aligning to TRBD2. Germline CDR1 reads SGHDT; CDR2 reads YYEEEE. This CDR3 is built from 12 residues. The CDR3, as DNA: TGTGCCATCAGCTTGGGAGCGGGGGAGCAGTACTTC. This encodes CAISLGAGEQYF.

The gene calls are TRBV23-1 and TRBJ2-1; D is uncertain. TRBV23-1 is an open reading frame whose function is uncertain. CDR3 size: 15 residues. The V gene lost 0 bases and the J gene lost 3 bases, with 9 bases spanning the gap. CDR3 sequence (DNA): TGCGCCAGCAGTCAATCCGACCCCGGCTACAATGAGCAGTTCTTC. It yields the protein CASSQSDPGYNEQFF.

This chain joins TRBV29-1 and TRBJ2-7, with 7 bases fitting TRBD2. This CDR3 contains 14 residues. Looked up from germline, CDR1 is SQVTM and CDR2 is ANQGSEA. Trimming took 5 bases from V and 1 from J; bases not matched to a gene: 8. The CDR3 DNA sequence: TGCAGCGTTTCAGGGCTAGCGGTTTCCTACGAGCAGTACTTC. Protein product: CSVSGLAVSYEQYF.

V usage is TRBV5-1 and J usage is TRBJ1-1, with 9 bases that match TRBD1. CDR1 is SGHRS, CDR2 YFSETQ, per germline. The CDR3 covers 15 residues. J lost 3 bases, V lost 2 bases, and 5 bases had no gene match. DNA for the CDR3: TGCGCCAGCAGCTTACAACAGGGGGCGGACACTGAAGCTTTCTTT. It encodes CASSLQQGADTEAFF.